This TCR beta chain was identified during a study of beta chain features in type 1 diabetes. Whole-study results and caveats: Significant though moderate, a shortening of TCRB CDR3s appeared in all four CD4+ subsets of Type 1 diabetes patients. For TCRB rearrangement, an influence of HLA type remained unresolved here.

Reverse transcribing all isolated RNA meant expressed TCRB transcripts were sequenced. Several million reads per sample on average were obtained from naive, central memory and regulatory T cell samples. The assay was immunoSEQ multiplex PCR, and TCRdb's table has in-frame clones only and misses some. The sample contains tens of thousands of clones, roughly three quarters of which appear only once. About this clone: Its specificity is unknown.

V lost 9 bases and J lost 9; bases outside the gene matches: 23. Per germline, CDR1 SNHLY and CDR2 FYNNEI. The CDR3 runs to 17 residues. The sample taken for sequencing was Tregs from blood. The receptor was derived from a woman aged 40-49 years in good health. This sequence joins TRBV2 and TRBJ1-3; TRBD1 matches at 7 bases. CDR3 DNA: TGTGCCAGTAATCCGACCCGGGACAGAGCCAGGGTGACCACCATATATTTT. It translates to CASNPTRDRARVTTIYF.